The clone carrying this T cell receptor (beta chain) was counted a single time. These data belong to a study of control samples from healthy donors and cancer patients. Trimming stripped 3 bases from V and 2 bases from J, with 12 bases between. The germline gives CDR1 SEHNR, CDR2 FQNEAQ (reference sequence). The CDR3 runs to 15 residues. TCRdb keeps only in-frame clones here, not all; method: immunoSEQ multiplex PCR. The data show 170,000 or so clones, 75% to 95% seen once. The TCR comes from a woman between 40 and 50 years old in good health. The gene calls are TRBV7-9 and TRBJ2-3, with D perhaps TRBD2 (5 bases). The sequenced sample was blood. CDR3 sequence (DNA): TGTGCCAGCAGCTTCCTCGGGAAGGTCACAGATACGCAGTATTTT. Its translation: CASSFLGKVTDTQYF.